This T cell receptor beta chain was sequenced in a study of blood T cell repertoires in COVID-19. CDR1 is SGHAT and CDR2 is FQNNGV in the germline V gene. This CDR3 contains 15 residues. Trimming at V came to 1 base and at J to 0 bases, leaving 2 bases not matched to a gene. The data were produced by immunoSEQ multiplex PCR, yet TCRdb's version contains in-frame clones alone and is incomplete. In the table there are around 220,000 clones, roughly 80% of which are singletons. The chain uses TRBV11-2 and TRBJ2-5; 7 bases fit TRBD1. Sequenced sample: peripheral blood. The receptor's source is a woman of 80 years or more with COVID-19, enrolled during active disease. The CDR3 DNA sequence: TGTGCCAGCAGCTTAGCGGGGACAGACCAAGAGACCCAGTACTTC. It specifies CASSLAGTDQETQYF.